This T cell receptor beta chain is from a study of naive and memory T cell subsets. CMV status came from CD4+ T cell IFNgamma after overnight CMV lysate stimulation of fresh PBMCs. A few counts support this clonotype. As yet, its antigen is unknown. Germline V gene lookup returns CDR1 LGHNA and CDR2 YSLEER. The CDR3 has 16 amino acids. V lost 1 base and J 0 bases, leaving 9 bases between the germline ends. An equimolar mix of two oligonucleotides served as the beta constant-region primer for TRBC1 and TRBC2. Ligated cDNA was amplified by four rounds of PCR with nested alpha and beta constant-region primers and SP2. TCRdb recomputed calls from the UMI-ligation and nested PCR reads with MiXCR, one row per CDR3 protein. This sample has roughly 140,000 distinct CDR3 sequences, with approximately 18% found just once. Study-wide results and limits: Possibly reflecting memory cells re-expressing CD45RA, a few larger clonotypes occurred in naive repertoires, especially CD8.

The V call is TRBV4-3, the J call TRBJ2-2; D is ambiguous. The sample comprised naive CD8+ T cells from blood. The TCR sequence derives from a human donor in good health. CDR3: CASSQATAPNTGELFF. Here the CDR3 DNA reads TGCGCCAGCAGCCAAGCTACAGCTCCGAACACCGGGGAGCTGTTTTTT.